These 11 T cell receptor beta chains were sequenced from one sample in a study of neoadjuvant anti-PD-1 for oral cavity cancer. Time point noted: after neoadjuvant nivolumab, at surgical resection. TCRdb keeps only in-frame clones here, not all; method: immunoSEQ multiplex PCR. The repertoire includes around 7,200 clones, around 57% of them detected once, and 3.2% sits in the top ten. Sample: PBMCs, taken after nivolumab (anti-PD-1) treatment. The receptors were sampled from a person aged 35 to 85 with oral cavity squamous cell carcinoma.

The chain combines TRBV28 with TRBJ2-7; TRBD2 agrees at 9 bases. There are 14 residues in the CDR3. Germline trimming cut 4 bases from V and 2 bases from J; bases unmatched to any gene: 3. The germline gives CDR1 MDHEN, CDR2 SYDVKM. The CDR3 bases are TGTGCCAGCAGTTATGCTAGCGGGGCCTACGAGCAGTACTTC. It yields the protein CASSYASGAYEQYF.

The J gene is TRBJ2-5, the V gene TRBV6-6, with TRBD2 identical over 8 bases. CDR3 length: 13 amino acids. Trimming removed 7 bases from V and 5 bases from J; junction bases left unmatched: 6. CDR1 and CDR2 from the germline V gene are MNHNY and SVGAGI (reference sequence). CDR3 in DNA: TGTGCCAGCACTCACCCGGGGGGGGAGACCCAGTACTTC. Translating gives CASTHPGGETQYF.

This clone was recorded only once. The rearrangement uses TRBV9 and TRBJ2-7; TRBD1 agrees at 7 bases. In germline, CDR1 is SGDLS, CDR2 YYNGEE. V shed 2 bases and J 2 bases; nucleotides not matched to a gene: 7. CDR3 length equals 15 residues. CDR3 coding DNA: TGTGCCAGCAGCGTTTCCGGGACAGCTGCCTACGAGCAGTACTTC. Its protein is CASSVSGTAAYEQYF.

The chain recombines TRBV6-1 with TRBJ1-5; D is undetermined. The CDR3 sequence is 13 residues long. V shed 7 bases and J shed 1 base, with 8 bases lying between them. CDR1 MNHNS and CDR2 SASEGT come from the germline V gene. The CDR3 region has the DNA TGTGCCAGCATTCCGGACAGCAATCAGCCCCAGCATTTT. Translated, it gives CASIPDSNQPQHF.

As DNA, the CDR3 is TGCGCCAGCAGCCAAGACTATCTAGGCACCTTCTCTGGGGCCAACGTCCTGACTTTC. Translating gives CASSQDYLGTFSGANVLTF. The gene calls are TRBV4-3 and TRBJ2-6, with D uncertain. Germline assignment: CDR1 LGHNA and CDR2 YSLEER. This CDR3 contains 19 residues. With 0 bases removed from V and 0 bases from J, the gap between germline ends came to 15 bases.

The chain couples TRBV19 to TRBJ2-1; 10 bases fit TRBD2. Trimming removed 2 bases from V and 6 bases from J; junction bases left unmatched: 10. Germline V gives CDR1 LNHDA, CDR2 SQIVND (reference sequence). This CDR3 contains 17 residues. The CDR3 DNA sequence: TGTGCCAGTAGTATAAGCGGGGGGGCCGGGAGAGGCAATGAGCAGTTCTTC. Amino acids: CASSISGGAGRGNEQFF.

The gene calls are TRBV9 and TRBJ1-6; D remains ambiguous. This CDR3 is 14 amino acids long. V gave up 2 bases and J gave up 8 bases, with 11 bases separating them. The germline gives CDR1 SGDLS, CDR2 YYNGEE. In DNA, the CDR3 is TGTGCCAGCAGCGTCGGGGAGAAACATTCACCCCTCCACTTT. Protein product: CASSVGEKHSPLHF.

The chain combines TRBV2 with TRBJ1-4; weak D call: TRBD1 (6 bases). With 3 bases removed from V and 4 bases from J, the gap between germline ends came to 12 bases. Germline V gene data show CDR1 as SNHLY and CDR2 as FYNNEI. CDR3 size: 15 residues. DNA for the CDR3: TGTGCCAGCAGTGACCCGACAGGCGGTAATGAAAAACTGTTTTTT. Its translation is CASSDPTGGNEKLFF. Full variable domain (missing parts from reference TRBV2 and TRBJ1-4): EPEVTQTPSHQVTQMGQEVILRCVPISNHLYFYWYRQILGQKVEFLVSFYNNEISEKSEIFDDQFSVERPDGSNFTLKIRSTKLEDSAMYFCASSDPTGGNEKLFFGSGTQLSVL.

This clone was counted once. This rearrangement joins TRBV7-9 to TRBJ1-2; D gene ambiguous. V lost 5 bases and J 8 bases, leaving 15 bases between the germline ends. Germline CDR1 is SEHNR and CDR2 is FQNEAQ (reference sequence). CDR3 size: 13 residues. CDR3 residues: CASSERAEGGYTF. The CDR3 DNA follows: TGTGCCAGCAGCGAGCGGGCGGAGGGAGGCTACACCTTC.

The J gene is TRBJ1-4, the V gene TRBV15; 7 positions agree with TRBD1. Per the germline V gene, CDR1 is LNHNV and CDR2 is YYDKDF (reference sequence). The V gene end was trimmed by 1 base and the J gene end by 8 bases; junction bases not matched to a gene: 10. This CDR3 contains 16 residues. In nucleotides, the CDR3 is TGTGCCACCAGCAGAGGTCAGGGGGGAAGGGGCGAAAAACTGTTTTTT. Amino acid sequence: CATSRGQGGRGEKLFF.

The genes are TRBV5-1 and TRBJ2-2; TRBD1 aligns across 7 bases. V was pared by 4 bases and J by 1 base, with 7 bases of the junction left unmatched. The germline gives CDR1 SGHRS, CDR2 YFSETQ. The CDR3 length is 16 residues. The CDR3 nucleotides are TGCGCCAGCAGCAACCGACGGACAGGGAACACCGGGGAGCTGTTTTTT. Protein product: CASSNRRTGNTGELFF.